Presented here are 5 T cell receptor beta chains from one specimen sequenced in a study of Graves' ophthalmopathy and Graves' hyperthyroidism. RNA served as the template for amplifying TCR beta CDR3 regions. Scientists carried out first-round RT-PCR using HTBI primers and then a second-round multiplex PCR. MiXCR was run by TCRdb on the multiplex PCR reads, yielding one entry per CDR3 protein. The sample includes about 160,000 distinct CDR3 sequences, roughly two fifths of them seen just once. Sequenced sample: peripheral blood. Receptors originate from a man under 40 with Graves' ophthalmopathy.

Note on this clonotype: Germline is not matched at one junction end, which may reflect a read error. V is TRBV5-6 and J is TRBJ1-2; unclear D gene. Germline V gene lookup returns CDR1 SGHDT and CDR2 YYEEEE. CDR3 length: 13 residues. In DNA, the CDR3 is TGTGCCAGCAGCTTTACGGAGAACTATGGCTACACCTTT. This gives the protein CASSFTENYGYTF. Filled out from reference TRBV5-6 and TRBJ1-2, the complete variable domain reads DAGVTQSPTHLIKTRGQQVTLRCSPKSGHDTVSWYQQALGQGPQFIFQYYEEEERQRGNFPDRFSGHQFPNYSSELNVNALLLGDSALYLCASSFTENYGYTFGSGTRLTVV.

This rearrangement joins TRBV27 to TRBJ2-7; weak D call: TRBD2 (5 bases). V lost 3 bases to trimming and J lost 3 bases, with 9 bases between them. Germline loops: CDR1 MNHEY, CDR2 SMNVEV (reference sequence). The CDR3 length is 13 residues. DNA for the CDR3: TGTGCCAGCAGTTTCCGGACTGGCTACGAGCAGTACTTC. Its protein product is CASSFRTGYEQYF.

At least ten counts were recorded for this clonotype. The chain couples TRBV20-1 to TRBJ1-5; TRBD1 matches 8 bases. Germline assignment: CDR1 DFQATT and CDR2 SNEGSKA (reference sequence). Trimming took 6 bases from V and 11 from J; bases not matched to a gene: 12. This CDR3 has 13 amino acids. The CDR3 is CSARGPHTRAQHF. The DNA for the CDR3 is TGCAGTGCCAGGGGGCCCCACACCAGAGCCCAGCATTTT.

This clonotype was recorded many times. The chain recombines TRBV6-2 or TRBV6-3 with TRBJ2-5; perhaps TRBD2 as D (6 bases). Trimming shortened V by 7 bases and J by 5 bases, and 20 bases separated the two germline ends. Germline CDR1 MNHEY, CDR2 SVGEGT. The CDR3 sequence is 15 residues long. DNA of the CDR3: TGTGCCAGCATCCGAGCGAGGGGAGGCATGGAGACCCAGTACTTC. It is translated as CASIRARGGMETQYF.

This clonotype was recorded at least ten times. The chain is built from TRBV2 and TRBJ1-1, with D unresolved. V dropped 1 base and J dropped 1 base, with 4 bases sitting between them. Germline assignment: CDR1 SNHLY and CDR2 FYNNEI. The CDR3 length is 13 residues. The CDR3 is CASSEERNTEAFF. In DNA form, the CDR3 reads TGTGCCAGCAGTGAAGAGCGGAACACTGAAGCTTTCTTT.